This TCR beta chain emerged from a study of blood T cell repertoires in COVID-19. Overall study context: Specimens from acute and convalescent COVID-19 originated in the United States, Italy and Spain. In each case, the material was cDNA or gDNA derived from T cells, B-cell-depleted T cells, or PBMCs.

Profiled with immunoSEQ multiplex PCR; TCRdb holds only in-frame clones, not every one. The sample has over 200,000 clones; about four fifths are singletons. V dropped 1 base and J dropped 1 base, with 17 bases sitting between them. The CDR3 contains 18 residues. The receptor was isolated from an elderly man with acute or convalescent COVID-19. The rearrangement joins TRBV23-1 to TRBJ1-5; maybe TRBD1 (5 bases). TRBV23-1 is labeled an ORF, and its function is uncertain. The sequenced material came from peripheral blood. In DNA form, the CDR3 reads TGCGCCAGCAGTCAATGCCTTCGGCAGGGAGGAAGCAATCAGCCCCAGCATTTT. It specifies CASSQCLRQGGSNQPQHF.